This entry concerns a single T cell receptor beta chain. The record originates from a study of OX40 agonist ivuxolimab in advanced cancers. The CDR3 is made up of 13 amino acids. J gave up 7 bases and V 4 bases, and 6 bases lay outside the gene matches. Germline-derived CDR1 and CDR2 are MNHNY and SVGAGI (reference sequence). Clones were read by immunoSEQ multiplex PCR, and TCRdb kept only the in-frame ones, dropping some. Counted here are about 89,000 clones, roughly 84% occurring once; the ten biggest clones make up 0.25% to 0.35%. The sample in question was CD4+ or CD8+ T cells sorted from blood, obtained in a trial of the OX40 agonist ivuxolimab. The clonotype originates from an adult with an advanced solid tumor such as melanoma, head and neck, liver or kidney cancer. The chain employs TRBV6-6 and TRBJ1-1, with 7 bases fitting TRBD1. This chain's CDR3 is CASSSGTAREAFF. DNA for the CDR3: TGTGCCAGCAGTTCGGGGACAGCCCGTGAAGCTTTCTTT.